This T cell receptor (beta chain) was retrieved from a study of T cell repertoires in cytomegalovirus infection. As for the study in general: The public TCR beta signatures pointed to both CMV infection and matching HLA type. General study points: Totalled public TCR beta family frequency picked out people who carried CMV plus the relevant HLA. There were HLA-C-restricted CMV-specific TCR beta clonotypes dominating the ex vivo response.

The germline V and J ends were trimmed by 1 base and 4 bases, with 11 bases remaining between them. The CDR3 covers 14 residues. The germline V gene encodes CDR1 SEHNR and CDR2 FQNEAQ (reference sequence). TCRdb used MiXCR to reprocess the reads, holding one entry per CDR3 protein. The sample shows a few hundred thousand distinct CDR3 sequences, roughly 29% of them seen only once. This clonotype was detected once. Its antigen is undetermined. Sample: PBMCs. This receptor was identified in a human donor in good health (CMV status not recorded). Some clones in this sample may be carry-over from other donors' samples. The gene calls are TRBV7-9 and TRBJ2-7; D unresolved. The CDR3, as DNA: TGTGCCAGCAGCTTAGATCTGCAGGTGTACGAGCAGTACTTC. It codes for CASSLDLQVYEQYF.